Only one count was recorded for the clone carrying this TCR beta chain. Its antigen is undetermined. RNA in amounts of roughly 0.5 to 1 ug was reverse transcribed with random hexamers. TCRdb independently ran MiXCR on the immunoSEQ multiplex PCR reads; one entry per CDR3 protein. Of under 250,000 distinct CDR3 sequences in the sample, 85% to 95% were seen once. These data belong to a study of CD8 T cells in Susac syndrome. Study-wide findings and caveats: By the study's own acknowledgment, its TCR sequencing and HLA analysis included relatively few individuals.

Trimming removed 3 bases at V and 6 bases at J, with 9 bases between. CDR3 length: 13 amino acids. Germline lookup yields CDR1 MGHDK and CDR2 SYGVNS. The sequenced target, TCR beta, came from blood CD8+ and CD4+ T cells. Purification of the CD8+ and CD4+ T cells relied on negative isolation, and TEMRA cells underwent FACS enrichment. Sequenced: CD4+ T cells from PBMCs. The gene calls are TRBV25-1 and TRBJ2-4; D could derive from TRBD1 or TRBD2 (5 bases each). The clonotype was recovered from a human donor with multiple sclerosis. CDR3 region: CASSEPGPNIQYF. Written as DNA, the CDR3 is TGTGCCAGCAGTGAGCCGGGACCAAACATTCAGTACTTC.